A selection of T cell receptor beta chains follows, all from one sample in a study of vaccination effects on CD4 cells after COVID-19. Their cognate antigens are unknown. Measured with immunoSEQ multiplex PCR; TCRdb has only the in-frame clones, and not every one. The table has approximately 26,000 clones, roughly 80% seen once. Sequences were derived from CD4+ T cells from PBMCs cultured with HCoV-NL63 spike peptides, sampled after COVID-19 vaccination. The origin of the receptors is a human donor who received a COVID-19 vaccine. Each CDR3 is given with its conserved first and last residue. Size tells how often a clone was seen (once, few, many) or the class of an expanded clone, and some rows leave it out.

clone_size,v_call,j_call,cdr3_aa
-,TRBV28,TRBJ1-4,CASRSDREKLFF
-,TRBV12-3/TRBV12-4,TRBJ2-2,CASSFQGAGELFF
-,TRBV7-9,TRBJ1-5,CASSSYYSGTVSNQPQHF
-,TRBV15,TRBJ2-7,CATSRDLPGYEQYF
-,TRBV18,TRBJ1-3,CASSPPRGRNTIYF
few,TRBV3-1/TRBV3-2,TRBJ2-7,CASRQGTYEQYF
once,TRBV10-1,TRBJ1-5,CANRNYRGPLGGNQPQHF
-,TRBV5-4,TRBJ2-7,CASSPLGGAYEQYF
few,TRBV3-1/TRBV3-2,TRBJ1-4,CASSQQTGNEKLFF
few,TRBV5-4,TRBJ1-1,CASSLSTQGLTEAFF
-,TRBV7-2,TRBJ2-4,CASSWDWGNIQYF
-,TRBV12-2,TRBJ1-2,CASRLAYRGLNYGYTF
-,TRBV30,TRBJ1-6,CAWTRTGRSSPLHF
-,TRBV19,TRBJ2-7,CASSIEGSRSPYEQYF
-,TRBV7-2,TRBJ1-2,CASSLDISDRALIYGYTF
-,TRBV6-5,TRBJ2-2,CASSYQPSGDTGELFF
-,TRBV7-7,TRBJ1-1,CASSLGPGEEAFF
-,TRBV15,TRBJ2-7,CATSNLDRFTYEQYF
-,TRBV19,TRBJ2-7,CASSRAGLYEQYF
-,TRBV6-5,TRBJ2-7,CASSYSTGHPYEQYF
few,TRBV5-1,TRBJ2-4,CASSLEGLDIQYF
-,TRBV5-4,TRBJ1-4,CASSLRTGTGVGKLFF
-,TRBV29-1,TRBJ2-7,CSVTGTGFYEQYF
-,TRBV6-5,TRBJ1-5,CASSPQGGNQPQHF
-,TRBV27,TRBJ2-2,CASSLSRGWAGELFF
-,TRBV5-1,TRBJ2-5,CASTNLPTGPRYQETQYF
few,TRBV7-6,TRBJ2-5,CASSLTSGGEETQYF
once,TRBV11-2,TRBJ1-2,CASSRSLQGAPLDYGYTF
-,TRBV5-4,TRBJ2-5,CASSPKGLVAGETQYF
once,TRBV19,TRBJ2-5,CASSSGGLAGKETQYF
few,TRBV12-5,TRBJ2-2,CASGLTGPTGELFF
-,TRBV5-4,TRBJ2-2,CASSYQENTGELFF
few,TRBV5-6,TRBJ1-1,CASSLYPGHQNTEAFF
once,TRBV6-5,TRBJ2-5,CASTPFQETQYF
-,TRBV5-1,TRBJ1-1,CASSSRTDPGTEAFF
-,TRBV2,TRBJ2-5,CASRKTAGLAFETQYF
-,TRBV10-1,TRBJ2-1,CASSTSLRYNEQFF
-,TRBV6-5,TRBJ1-3,CASTMTAAGNTIYF
-,TRBV6-5,TRBJ2-2,CASSYSSGDTGELFF
-,TRBV2,TRBJ1-6,CASSEGGGRISPLHF
few,TRBV5-1,TRBJ1-2,CASSLDIQYGYTF
few,TRBV4-2,TRBJ2-7,CASSQDEAGGSYEQYF
few,TRBV5-8,TRBJ1-5,CASTPQVRRALHQPQHF
-,TRBV29-1,TRBJ1-2,CSVGSGGEEVWNYGYTF
few,TRBV2,TRBJ2-3,CASSEIEDTQYF
-,TRBV9,TRBJ2-3,CASSVVRVGTDTQYF
-,TRBV5-1,TRBJ2-5,CASSLVAGLAGQETQYF
-,TRBV12-5,TRBJ2-7,CASGLVLGQPPYEQYF
-,TRBV6-5,TRBJ1-1,CASTLTRPNTEAFF
-,TRBV4-2,TRBJ2-7,CASSQDPTSGVNEQYF
-,TRBV3-1/TRBV3-2,TRBJ2-1,CASSQGQRLFYNEQFF
-,TRBV19,TRBJ1-1,CASINGQNTEAFF